This TCR beta chain was retrieved from a study of cytotoxic CD8 clonotypes in ibrutinib-treated CLL. Study details: Partial responses totalled about 24 and complete responses 2; after median around 72 months, roughly 14 remained remitted and roughly twelve progressed. Response samples were taken after a median approximately 13 months of treatment, range 6 to 36. General study points: Exceeding age-matched healthy donors, baseline clonality also tracked the counts of circulating CD8+ T cells.

The germline V gene has CDR1 MNHNY and CDR2 SVGAGI (reference sequence). The CDR3 extends over 13 amino acids. Trimming took 4 bases from V and 9 from J, leaving 13 bases between them. Profiling relied on immunoSEQ multiplex PCR, and the TCRdb table lists in-frame clones only, not all of them. The table lists more than 60,000 clones, roughly 80% of them singletons. As to this clone: Its antigen remains unidentified.

The source material was PBMCs, sampled after 24 months of ibrutinib treatment. The receptor was derived from a human donor with chronic lymphocytic leukemia. This chain links TRBV6-6 with TRBJ2-1; D might be TRBD2 (6 bases). As DNA, the CDR3 is TGTGCCAGCAGTTCAAACTCGGAGGGTGAGCAGTTCTTC. Translation gives CASSSNSEGEQFF.